This T cell receptor beta chain came from a study of T cell repertoires in cytomegalovirus infection. Study-wide background: Public TCR beta signature analysis indicated the presence of both CMV infection and matching HLA type.

TCRdb re-derived calls from the reads in MiXCR, one entry per CDR3 protein. Here the sample spans approximately 550,000 distinct CDR3 sequences, approximately 15% being singletons. Comments on this clonotype: Its target is unknown.

Findings of the study overall: HLA-C-restricted, CMV-specific TCR beta clonotypes were dominant ex vivo.

The clonotype originates from a human donor in good health (CMV status not recorded). Some clones in this sample may be carry-over from other donors' samples. The source material was CD8+ T cells from PBMCs.

This CDR3 is CASTKGGEGYTF. The CDR3 DNA sequence: TGTGCCAGCACTAAAGGGGGAGAGGGCTACACCTTC. This rearrangement joins TRBV27 to TRBJ1-2, with a tentative D call TRBD1 (6 bases). V was trimmed by 7 bases and J by 8 bases, leaving 14 bases between them. This CDR3 is built from 12 residues. Looked up from germline, CDR1 is MNHEY and CDR2 is SMNVEV (reference sequence).